This T cell receptor (beta chain) was observed in a study of cytomegalovirus exposure and HLA in healthy donors. This CDR3 is built from 14 residues. V was pared by 5 bases and J by 3 bases, with 13 bases between. Germline CDR1 and CDR2: MNHEY and SMNVEV (reference sequence). This PCR relied on a set of 60 Vbeta primers and 13 Jbeta primers. Sequencing was performed with immunoSEQ multiplex PCR; in TCRdb, only in-frame clones are kept and a portion is missing. The repertoire holds some 180,000 clones, 75% to 85% seen once, with more than 3% in the top ten. This clone was picked up a small number of times.

Sample: PBMCs. The J gene is TRBJ1-1, the V gene TRBV27; possibly TRBD1 for D (6 bases). This receptor was obtained from a woman aged 60-75 years in good health and CMV-seropositive. CDR3 nucleotides: TGTGCCAGCAGTGCGCAACAGGGAGACACTGAAGCTTTCTTT. It translates to CASSAQQGDTEAFF.